These T cell receptor beta chains were read from a single sample in a study of CD8 T cells in ankylosing spondylitis. TCRdb called the 5' RACE reads again in MiXCR, with one record for every CDR3 protein. Found here are 350,000 to 450,000 distinct CDR3 sequences, around 20% of them singletons; the top ten hold 10% to 15%. Sequencing used blood, either unsorted or a sorted T cell fraction (not recorded which). These TCRs come from a male donor with ankylosing spondylitis or in good health (not recorded which). Each CDR3 is given with its conserved first and last residue.

J gene,V gene,CDR3 length,CDR3 protein
TRBJ2-5,TRBV6-5,12,CASSYPSSFQYF
TRBJ2-1,TRBV24-1,14,CATSDFLGYNEQFF
TRBJ1-6,TRBV20-1,15,CSARDLMGLVPPLHF
TRBJ1-2,TRBV12-3/TRBV12-4,13,CASSPLDRAGYTF
TRBJ2-7,TRBV12-3/TRBV12-4,12,CASSPGGLEQYF
TRBJ2-5,TRBV7-2,15,CASSPGPGPQETQYF
TRBJ2-7,TRBV7-9,14,CASSLATSSYEQYF
TRBJ2-2,TRBV12-3/TRBV12-4,16,CASSFLGARDTGELFF
TRBJ2-2,TRBV9,16,CASSVGGSGATGELFF
TRBJ2-3,TRBV7-2,18,CASSLVPSGGFVTDTQYF
TRBJ2-7,TRBV11-2,18,CASSLVVLQRVDSYEQYF
TRBJ2-7,TRBV4-1,15,CASSQEGRPAYEQYF
TRBJ2-5,TRBV12-3/TRBV12-4,15,CATRLSLEVEETQYF
TRBJ2-5,TRBV7-6,19,CASSPYGVEVGLYQETQYF
TRBJ2-1,TRBV30,13,CAWDSGRSDEQFF
TRBJ2-5,TRBV6-5,17,CASSSRRTGLYQETQYF